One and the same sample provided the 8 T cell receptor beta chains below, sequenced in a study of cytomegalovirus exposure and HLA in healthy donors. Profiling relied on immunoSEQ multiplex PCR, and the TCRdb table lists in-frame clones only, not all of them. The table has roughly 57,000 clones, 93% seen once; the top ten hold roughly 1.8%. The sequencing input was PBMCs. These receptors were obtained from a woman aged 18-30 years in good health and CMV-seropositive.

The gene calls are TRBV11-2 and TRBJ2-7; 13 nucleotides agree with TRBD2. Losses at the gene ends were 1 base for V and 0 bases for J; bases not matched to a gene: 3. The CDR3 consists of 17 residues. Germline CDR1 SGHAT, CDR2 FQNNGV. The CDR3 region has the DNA TGTGCCAGCAGCTTAGGGGGACTAGCGGGAAGCTCCTACGAGCAGTACTTC. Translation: CASSLGGLAGSSYEQYF. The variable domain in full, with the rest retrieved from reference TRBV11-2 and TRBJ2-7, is EAGVAQSPRYKIIEKRQSVAFWCNPISGHATLYWYQQILGQGPKLLIQFQNNGVVDDSQLPKDRFSAERLKGVDSTLKIQPAKLEDSAVYLCASSLGGLAGSSYEQYFGPGTRLTVT.

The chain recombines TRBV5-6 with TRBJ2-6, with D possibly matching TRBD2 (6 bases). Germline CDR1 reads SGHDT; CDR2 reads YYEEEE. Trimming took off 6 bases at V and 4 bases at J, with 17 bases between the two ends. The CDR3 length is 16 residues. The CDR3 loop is CASTGGTSLGANVLTF. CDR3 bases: TGTGCCAGCACCGGAGGGACGTCCCTGGGGGCCAACGTCCTGACTTTC.

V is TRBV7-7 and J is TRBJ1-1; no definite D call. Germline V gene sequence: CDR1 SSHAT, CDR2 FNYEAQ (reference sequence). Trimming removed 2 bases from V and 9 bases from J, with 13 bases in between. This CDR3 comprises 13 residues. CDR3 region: CASSLSGGHKAFF. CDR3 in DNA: TGTGCCAGCAGCTTAAGTGGAGGGCATAAAGCTTTCTTT.

CDR3 sequence reads: CASSLSSGADTQYF. The DNA for the CDR3 is TGTGCCAGCAGTTTATCTTCAGGGGCAGATACGCAGTATTTT. The J gene is TRBJ2-3, the V gene TRBV27, with a possible D match to TRBD1 (6 bases). The CDR3 spans 14 residues. Germline CDR1 is MNHEY and CDR2 is SMNVEV (reference sequence). The germline V and J ends were trimmed by 0 bases and 4 bases, with 8 bases remaining between them.

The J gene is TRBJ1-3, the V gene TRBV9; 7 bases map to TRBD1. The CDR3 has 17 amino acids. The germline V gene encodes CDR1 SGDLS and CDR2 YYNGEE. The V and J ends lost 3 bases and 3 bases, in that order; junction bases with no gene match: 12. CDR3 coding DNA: TGTGCCAGCAGCGAGAATCGACAGGGTTGGGGTGGAAACACCATATATTTT. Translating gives CASSENRQGWGGNTIYF.

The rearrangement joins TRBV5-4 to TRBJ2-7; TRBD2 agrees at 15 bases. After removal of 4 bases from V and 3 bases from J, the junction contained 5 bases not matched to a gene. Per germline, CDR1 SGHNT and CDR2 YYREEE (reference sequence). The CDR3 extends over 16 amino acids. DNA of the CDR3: TGTGCCAGCAGCGCCGGACTAGCGGGGGGGAGCTACGAGCAGTACTTC. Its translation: CASSAGLAGGSYEQYF.

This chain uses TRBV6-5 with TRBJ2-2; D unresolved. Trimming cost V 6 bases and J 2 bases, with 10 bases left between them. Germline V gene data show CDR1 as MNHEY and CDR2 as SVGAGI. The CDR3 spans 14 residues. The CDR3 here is CASSLTANTGELFF. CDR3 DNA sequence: TGTGCCAGCAGCCTTACAGCTAACACCGGGGAGCTGTTTTTT.

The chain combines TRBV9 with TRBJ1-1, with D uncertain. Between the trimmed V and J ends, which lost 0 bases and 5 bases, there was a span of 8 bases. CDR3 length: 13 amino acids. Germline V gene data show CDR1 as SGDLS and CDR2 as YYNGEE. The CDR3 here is CASSVVAYTEAFF. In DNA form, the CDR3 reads TGTGCCAGCAGCGTAGTAGCGTATACTGAAGCTTTCTTT.